The text below deals with one TCR beta chain. In the study's own analysis: By means of reference gene primer amplification, nucleated cell counts were estimated. Produced via immunoSEQ multiplex PCR; TCRdb's table is partial and in-frame only. V, J and clone size reflect that table, while D and trimming were determined from the DNA. The table has some 28,000 clones, roughly nine tenths seen once; the top ten hold 16%. The data originate from a study of blood T cell repertoires in COVID-19. Overall study: Sources were T cells, B-cell-depleted T cells, or PBMCs; the material itself was cDNA or gDNA.

Germline V gene data show CDR1 as MNHNY and CDR2 as SVGAGI (reference sequence). There are 13 residues in the CDR3. V dropped 0 bases and J dropped 1 base, with 2 bases sitting between them. This clonotype was sampled from a human donor in a cohort sampled during active COVID-19. The sample consisted of peripheral blood. This chain connects TRBV6-6 to TRBJ2-3; unclear D gene. CDR3 residues: CASSYSGTDTQYF. The CDR3 bases are TGTGCCAGCAGTTACTCCGGCACAGATACGCAGTATTTT.